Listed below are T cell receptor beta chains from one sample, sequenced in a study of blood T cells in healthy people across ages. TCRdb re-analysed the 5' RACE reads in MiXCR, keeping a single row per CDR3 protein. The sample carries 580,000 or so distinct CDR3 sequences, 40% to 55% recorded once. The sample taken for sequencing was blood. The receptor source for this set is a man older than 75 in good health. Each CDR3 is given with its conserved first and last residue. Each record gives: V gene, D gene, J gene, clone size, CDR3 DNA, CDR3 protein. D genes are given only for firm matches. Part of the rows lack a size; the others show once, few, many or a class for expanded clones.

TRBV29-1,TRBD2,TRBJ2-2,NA,TGCAGCGTTGTGCCCAGCGGGGAAAACACCGGGGAGCTGTTTTTT,CSVVPSGENTGELFF
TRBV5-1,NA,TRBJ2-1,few,TGCGCCAGCAGCTTGGTCGTTACCAATGAGCAGTTCTTC,CASSLVVTNEQFF
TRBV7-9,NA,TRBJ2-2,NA,TGTGCCAGCAGCCTGAAAACATCGAACACCGGGGAGCTGTTTTTT,CASSLKTSNTGELFF
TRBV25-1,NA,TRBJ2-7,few,TGTGCCAGCATCGGCAGTTACTACGAGCAGTACTTC,CASIGSYYEQYF
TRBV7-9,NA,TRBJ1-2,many,TGTGCCAGCAGCTCCAACAGTAGACCCTATGGCTACACCTTC,CASSSNSRPYGYTF
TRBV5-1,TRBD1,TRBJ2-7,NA,TGCGCCAGCAGCTTTGACAGGGTCTACGAGCAGTATTTC,CASSFDRVYEQYF
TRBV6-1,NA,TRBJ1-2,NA,TGTGCCAGCAGTGAATTGGATTCCTATGGCTACACCTTC,CASSELDSYGYTF
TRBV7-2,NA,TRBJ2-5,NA,TGTGCCAGCAGCTGGGCCGGGGCAGGGTCAGAGACCCAGTACTTC,CASSWAGAGSETQYF
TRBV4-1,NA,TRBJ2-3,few,TGCGCCAGCAGCCACTTTCGGGGGGCCTCTACAGATACGCAGTATTTT,CASSHFRGASTDTQYF
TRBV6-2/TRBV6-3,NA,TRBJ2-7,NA,TGTGCCAGCAGTTACGGGGCCCCGACCGAGCAGTACTTC,CASSYGAPTEQYF
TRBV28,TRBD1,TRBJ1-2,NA,TGTGCCAGCAGCTACCCAGGGGGCCCCCTATATGGCTACACCTTC,CASSYPGGPLYGYTF
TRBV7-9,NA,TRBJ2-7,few,TGTGCCAGCAGCTTAGACGGGACCTACTACGAGCAGTACTTC,CASSLDGTYYEQYF
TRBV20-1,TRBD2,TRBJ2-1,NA,TGCAGTGCTAGGCCAGCTGGCGGGGGGGATATGAATGAGCAGTTCTTC,CSARPAGGGDMNEQFF
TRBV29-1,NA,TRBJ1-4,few,TGCAGCGTTGAATTATCGGTTAATGAAAAACTGTTTTTT,CSVELSVNEKLFF
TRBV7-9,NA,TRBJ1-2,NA,TGTGCCAGCAGCCACGGGGGGAACTATGGCTACACCTTC,CASSHGGNYGYTF
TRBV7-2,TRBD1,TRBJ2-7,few,TGTGCCAGCAGCTTAATGGGCGGTTTCGGGACAGCCTACGAGCAGTACTTC,CASSLMGGFGTAYEQYF
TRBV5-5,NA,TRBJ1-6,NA,TGTGCCAGCAGCTTGGCGGCGAATTCACCCCTCCACTTT,CASSLAANSPLHF
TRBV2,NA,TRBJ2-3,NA,TGTGCCAGCAGCCCTCCGGGTAGAGACTTCGGGAATACGCAGTATTTT,CASSPPGRDFGNTQYF
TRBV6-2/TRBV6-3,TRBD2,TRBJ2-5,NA,TGTGCCAGCAGTGCCGGGGGGGACCAAGAGACCCAGTACTTC,CASSAGGDQETQYF
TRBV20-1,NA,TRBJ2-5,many,TGCAGTGCTAGAGATCGGGAGACCCAGTACTTC,CSARDRETQYF
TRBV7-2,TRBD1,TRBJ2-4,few,TGTGCCAGCAGCTCAGGGGGCTGGGCGAACATTCAGTACTTC,CASSSGGWANIQYF
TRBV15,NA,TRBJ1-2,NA,TGTGCCACCAGCAGAGATCGACTGGAGGGCTACACCTTC,CATSRDRLEGYTF
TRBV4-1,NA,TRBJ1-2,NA,TGCGCCAGCAGCCAAGGAACAGGGCCCTATGGCTACACCTTC,CASSQGTGPYGYTF
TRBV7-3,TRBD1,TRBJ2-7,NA,TGTGCCAGCAGCTTAATATCCAGGGGGCAGTACGAGCAGTACTTC,CASSLISRGQYEQYF
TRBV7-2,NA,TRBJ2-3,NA,TGTGCCAGCAGCCGCAGGGGACGGAGGGGGAGCACAGATACGCAGTATTTT,CASSRRGRRGSTDTQYF
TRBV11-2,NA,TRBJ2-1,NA,TGTGCCAGCAGCTCCCGGGGTCCGGGGGAGCAGTTCTTC,CASSSRGPGEQFF
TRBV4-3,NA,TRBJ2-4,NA,TGCGCCAGCAGCCAAGATAGGGGGTGGGGGGTTTCAAACATTCAGTACTTC,CASSQDRGWGVSNIQYF
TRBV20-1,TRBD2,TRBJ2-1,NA,TGCAGTGCCCGTCGACTAGCGGGAGTTTTCAATGGGCAGTTCTTC,CSARRLAGVFNGQFF
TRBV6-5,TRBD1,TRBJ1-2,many,TGTGCCAGCAGTGCTCGGACAGGGGGCCGCTATGGCTACACCTTC,CASSARTGGRYGYTF
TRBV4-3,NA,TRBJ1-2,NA,TGCGCCAGCAGCCAAGAGGACCGATCCTATGGCTACACCTTC,CASSQEDRSYGYTF
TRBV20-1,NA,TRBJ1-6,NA,TGCAGTGCTAGGGCTAATAATTCACCCCTCCACTTT,CSARANNSPLHF
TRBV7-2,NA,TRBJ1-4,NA,TGTGCCAGCAGTCTAGGACCCGCTAATGAAAAACTGTTTTTT,CASSLGPANEKLFF
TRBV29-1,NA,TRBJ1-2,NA,TGCAGCGTTGAATCACGGGGTGGCTACACCTTC,CSVESRGGYTF
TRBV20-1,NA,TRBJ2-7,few,TGCAGTGCTGGCGGCGGGGGACAAACCGTGGGGGAGCAGTACTTC,CSAGGGGQTVGEQYF
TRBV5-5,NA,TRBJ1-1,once,TGTGCCAGCGGCAGGGGAGGGAACACTGAAGCTTTCTTT,CASGRGGNTEAFF
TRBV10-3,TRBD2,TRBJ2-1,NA,TGTGCCATCAGACGGACTAGTGGGGCCAATGTGCAGTTCTTC,CAIRRTSGANVQFF
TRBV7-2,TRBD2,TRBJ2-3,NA,TGTGCCAGCAGCTTCAGTAGCGGGCAAGGAGATACGCAGTATTTT,CASSFSSGQGDTQYF
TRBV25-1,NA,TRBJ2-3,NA,TGTGCCAGCAGTGAATCTATAGAAGATACGCAGTATTTT,CASSESIEDTQYF
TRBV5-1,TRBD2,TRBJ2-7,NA,TGCGCCAGCAGCTTTCTAGCGGGAGAGGGAGAGCAGTACTTC,CASSFLAGEGEQYF
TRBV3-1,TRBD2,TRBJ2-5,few,TGTGCCAGCAGCCAGGGACTAGCGTATGGGGAGACCCAGTACTTC,CASSQGLAYGETQYF
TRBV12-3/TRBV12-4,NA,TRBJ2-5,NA,TGTGCCAGCAGCCCAGAACAGACCCAAGAGACCCAGTACTTC,CASSPEQTQETQYF
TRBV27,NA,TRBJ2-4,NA,TGTGCCAGCAGTTTGGGAGGGGGGCCCATAAACATTCAGTACTTC,CASSLGGGPINIQYF
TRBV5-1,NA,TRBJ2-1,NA,TGCGCCAGCAGCTTGTGGGCAGGAACTAAACTACGAAGCTCCTACAATGAGCAGTTCTTC,CASSLWAGTKLRSSYNEQFF
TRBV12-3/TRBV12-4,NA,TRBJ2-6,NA,TGTGCCAGCACCCTTATGGCCTCTGGGGCCAACGTCCTGACTTTC,CASTLMASGANVLTF
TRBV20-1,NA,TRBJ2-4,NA,TGCAGTGCCGGGACTTCCACGGAGCAGTACTTC,CSAGTSTEQYF
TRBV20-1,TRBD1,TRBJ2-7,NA,TGCAGTGCTACCGGACAGGGAATCTACGAGCAGTACTTC,CSATGQGIYEQYF
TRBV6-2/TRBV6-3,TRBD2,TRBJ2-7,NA,TGTGCCAGTAGAACTCTAGCGGGAGTAGCGTGGGACGAGCAGTACTTC,CASRTLAGVAWDEQYF
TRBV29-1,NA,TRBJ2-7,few,TGCAGCGTCTTACAGGGGGGGACCTACGAGCAGTACTTC,CSVLQGGTYEQYF
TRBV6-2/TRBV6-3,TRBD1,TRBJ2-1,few,TGTGCCAGCAGTTACTCGAGGGGGACAGGGCTCAACAATGAGCAGTTCTTC,CASSYSRGTGLNNEQFF
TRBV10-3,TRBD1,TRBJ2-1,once,TGTGCCACCTCGGGACAGTTGAATGAGCAGTTCTTC,CATSGQLNEQFF
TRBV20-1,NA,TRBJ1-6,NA,TGCAGTGCTAGCCGTGGGGGGAATTCACCCCTCCACTTT,CSASRGGNSPLHF
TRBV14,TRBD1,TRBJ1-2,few,TGTGCCAGCAGCCGCGAAGGGACAGTGAGGAACTATGGCTACACCTTC,CASSREGTVRNYGYTF
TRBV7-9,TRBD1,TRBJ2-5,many,TGTGCCAGCAGCGTGAGGACAGGGGGCTTCATTACGTACCAAGAGACCCAGTACTTC,CASSVRTGGFITYQETQYF
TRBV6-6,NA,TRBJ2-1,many,TGTGCCAGCACCCTAAGAGGTCACACGGCTGACAATGAGCAGTTCTTC,CASTLRGHTADNEQFF
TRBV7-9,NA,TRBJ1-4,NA,TGTGCCAGCAGCCAAACGGGGGTTGGAACTAATGAAAAACTGTTTTTT,CASSQTGVGTNEKLFF